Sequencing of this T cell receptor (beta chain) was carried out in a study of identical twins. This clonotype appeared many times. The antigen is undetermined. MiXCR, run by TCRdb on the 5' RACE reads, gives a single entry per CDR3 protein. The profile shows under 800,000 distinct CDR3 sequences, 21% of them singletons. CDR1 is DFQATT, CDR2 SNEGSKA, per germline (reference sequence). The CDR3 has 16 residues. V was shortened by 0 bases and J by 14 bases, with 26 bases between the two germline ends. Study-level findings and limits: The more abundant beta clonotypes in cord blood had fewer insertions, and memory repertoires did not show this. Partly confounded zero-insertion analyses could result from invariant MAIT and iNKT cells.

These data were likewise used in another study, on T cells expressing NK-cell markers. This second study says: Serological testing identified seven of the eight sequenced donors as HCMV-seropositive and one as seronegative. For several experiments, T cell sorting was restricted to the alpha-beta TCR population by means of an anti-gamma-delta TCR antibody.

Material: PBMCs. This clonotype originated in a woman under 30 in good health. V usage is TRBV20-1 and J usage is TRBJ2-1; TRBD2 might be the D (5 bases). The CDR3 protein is CSARDEGSLLRAIEFF. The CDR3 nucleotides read TGCAGTGCTAGAGATGAAGGTAGCCTGCTGAGGGCAATAGAGTTCTTC.